The 16 T cell receptor beta chains below all came from one sample that was sequenced in a study of shared clonotypes between healthy human individuals. Profiling relied on immunoSEQ multiplex PCR, and the TCRdb table lists in-frame clones only, not all of them. The repertoire holds about 1.5 million clones, with under 99% as singletons. The source material was naive CD4+ T cells sorted from blood. Subset described: CD45RA+ positively selected. Receptors were obtained from a man between 25 and 39 years old in good health.

This clone was counted once. The V gene is TRBV28, the J gene TRBJ2-7; 9 bases map to TRBD2. The CDR3 totals 15 residues. V was pared by 3 bases and J by 7 bases, with 10 bases of the junction left unmatched. Germline V gene sequence: CDR1 MDHEN, CDR2 SYDVKM. Here the CDR3 DNA reads TGTGCCAGCAGTTTTCTGGCGGGAGGGCCTCTGGAGCAGTACTTC. This encodes CASSFLAGGPLEQYF.

As regards this clone: A read error may account for a junction end that differs from germline. The gene calls are TRBV7-2 and TRBJ2-7; D not resolved. CDR1 SGHTA and CDR2 FQGNSA come from the germline V gene. CDR3 size: 15 residues. CDR3 region: CASSLDGPLGYEQYF. The CDR3 bases are TGTGCCAGCAGTTTAGACGGTCCGCTAGGATACGAGCAGTACTTC.

The chain uses TRBV29-1 and TRBJ2-5; possibly TRBD1 or TRBD2 for D (5 bases each). V was trimmed by 5 bases and J by 1 base, leaving 11 bases between them. Germline CDR1 reads SQVTM; CDR2 reads ANQGSEA. This CDR3 contains 13 residues. CDR3 DNA sequence: TGCAGCGTTAGAGGGGTACTCCAAGAGACCCAGTACTTC. Protein sequence: CSVRGVLQETQYF.

This chain joins TRBV30 and TRBJ2-3; 15 positions agree with TRBD2. This CDR3 contains 17 residues. The germline V gene encodes CDR1 GTSNPN and CDR2 SVGIG (reference sequence). J was trimmed by 2 bases and V by 2 bases; bases with no gene match: 5. The CDR3 region is CAWSTGLAGGTTDTQYF. In DNA form, the CDR3 reads TGTGCCTGGAGTACGGGACTAGCGGGAGGAACCACAGATACGCAGTATTTT.

The J gene is TRBJ2-7, the V gene TRBV5-4, with D unresolved. V lost 0 bases, J lost 2 bases, and 9 bases lay in between. The CDR3 extends over 14 amino acids. Looked up from germline, CDR1 is SGHNT and CDR2 is YYREEE (reference sequence). CDR3 sequence (DNA): TGTGCCAGCAGCTTGGCTAGTAGCCCCTACGAGCAGTACTTC. The encoded protein is CASSLASSPYEQYF.

Turning to this clone: The same CDR3 arises from other DNA sequences in this sample as well. J is TRBJ2-1 and V is TRBV5-1, with TRBD1 as a possible D gene (6 bases). V lost 0 bases and J lost 8, with 9 bases in between. The germline CDR1 and CDR2 sequences are SGHRS and YFSETQ. This CDR3 has 13 amino acids. DNA of the CDR3: TGCGCCAGCAGCTTGGCCAGGGGAGATGAGCAGTTCTTC. It codes for CASSLARGDEQFF.

This rearrangement joins TRBV7-9 to TRBJ1-5; no reliable D call. From germline, CDR1 is SEHNR and CDR2 FQNEAQ (reference sequence). This CDR3 comprises 12 residues. Trimming removed 5 bases at V and 8 bases at J, with 10 bases between. This chain's CDR3 is CASSRIPEPQHF. The CDR3 DNA follows: TGTGCCAGCAGCCGTATCCCTGAGCCCCAGCATTTT.

As for this clone: The same CDR3 also results from other DNA sequences found in this sample. V usage is TRBV7-2 and J usage is TRBJ1-5; D is undetermined. Germline V lookup: CDR1 SGHTA, CDR2 FQGNSA. Trimming removed 5 bases from V and 0 bases from J, with 5 bases in between. This CDR3 contains 13 residues. CDR3 amino acids: CASSPNSNQPQHF. CDR3 nucleotides: TGTGCCAGCAGCCCTAATAGCAATCAGCCCCAGCATTTT.

The chain couples TRBV5-1 to TRBJ2-4; TRBD1 agrees at 8 bases. This CDR3 contains 18 residues. The junction had 10 bases not matched to a gene; V was cut back by 0 bases and J by 2 bases. Germline assignment: CDR1 SGHRS and CDR2 YFSETQ. In nucleotides, the CDR3 is TGCGCCAGCAGCTTGGGGCAGGGGGCGGTGGTATCCAAAAACATTCAGTACTTC. It is translated as CASSLGQGAVVSKNIQYF. Variable domain in full (rest from reference TRBV5-1 and TRBJ2-4): KAGVTQTPRYLIKTRGQQVTLSCSPISGHRSVSWYQQTPGQGLQFLFEYFSETQRNKGNFPGRFSGRQFSNSRSEMNVSTLELGDSALYLCASSLGQGAVVSKNIQYFGAGTRLSVL.

This chain connects TRBV18 to TRBJ2-3; a weak D match, TRBD1 (5 bases). The CDR3 runs 16 residues. Trimming cost V 6 bases and J 2 bases, with 18 bases left between them. CDR1 and CDR2 from the germline V gene are KGHSH and LQKENI. CDR3 in amino acids: CASSSRAFRITDTQYF. The CDR3 coding sequence is TGTGCCAGCTCCAGCAGGGCCTTCCGGATCACAGATACGCAGTATTTT.

The chain recombines TRBV2 with TRBJ2-1; the D gene could be TRBD1 or TRBD2 (5 bases each). The CDR3 contains 15 residues. The germline V gene has CDR1 SNHLY and CDR2 FYNNEI. Trimming took 2 bases from V and 5 from J, leaving 13 bases between them. The DNA of the CDR3 is TGTGCCAGCAGTGAAATACGGGGCAGGGACAATGAGCAGTTCTTC. Amino acid sequence: CASSEIRGRDNEQFF.

The J gene is TRBJ2-1, the V gene TRBV28; a weak D match, TRBD1 (6 bases). V shed 8 bases and J shed 5 bases, with 10 bases lying between them. This CDR3 comprises 12 residues. The germline gives CDR1 MDHEN, CDR2 SYDVKM. The CDR3 coding sequence is TGTGCCAGCGGACAGCCGCACAATGAGCAGTTCTTC. Its protein product is CASGQPHNEQFF.

This chain's CDR3 is CASSLGGYGYGYTF. The CDR3 coding sequence is TGTGCCAGCAGTTTGGGAGGGTATGGGTATGGCTACACCTTC. This chain uses TRBV28 with TRBJ1-2; no clear D gene. The CDR3 has 14 residues. Germline CDR1 reads MDHEN; CDR2 reads SYDVKM. The germline V and J ends were trimmed by 3 bases and 5 bases, with 13 bases remaining between them.

The gene calls are TRBV10-3 and TRBJ1-2; possible D gene TRBD1, 5 bases. The V gene's germline CDR1 is ENHRY and CDR2 SYGVKD. V dropped 0 bases and J dropped 8 bases, with 13 bases sitting between them. CDR3 size: 14 residues. CDR3 nucleotides: TGTGCCATCAGTGAGTCGTCAGGGAGGGGAGGCTACACCTTC. Translated, it gives CAISESSGRGGYTF.

The chain links TRBV5-1 to TRBJ2-7; 10 nucleotides align to TRBD1. CDR3 length: 15 amino acids. Germline V gene lookup returns CDR1 SGHRS and CDR2 YFSETQ. Unmatched junction bases numbered 10, after V lost 4 bases and J lost 6 bases. The DNA of the CDR3 is TGCGCCAGCAGCATAGGGGACAGGGGACCGTCCGAGCAGTACTTC. Translated: CASSIGDRGPSEQYF. The full variable domain, rest sourced from reference TRBV5-1 and TRBJ2-7, is KAGVTQTPRYLIKTRGQQVTLSCSPISGHRSVSWYQQTPGQGLQFLFEYFSETQRNKGNFPGRFSGRQFSNSRSEMNVSTLELGDSALYLCASSIGDRGPSEQYFGPGTRLTVT.

Of note for this clone: At the DNA level, this CDR3 is encoded by other sequences in the same sample as well. The rearrangement joins TRBV29-1 to TRBJ2-1; 9 nucleotides match TRBD2. This CDR3 contains 14 residues. V shed 6 bases, J shed 1 base, and the junction held 4 bases outside the gene matches. Looked up from germline, CDR1 is SQVTM and CDR2 is ANQGSEA. CDR3 nucleotides: TGCAGCGTCCTAGGACTAGCGTCCTACAATGAGCAGTTCTTC. Its protein is CSVLGLASYNEQFF.